This TCR beta chain emerged from a study of naive and memory T cell subsets. Study-wide findings and caveats: A clonotype means one alpha or beta sequence, not an alpha/beta pair. Especially in CD8 cells, naive repertoires contained a few larger clonotypes, possibly CD45RA-re-expressing memory cells.

Four subsets defined by CD45RA and CD27 were sorted after CD3, CD4, CD8 and live/dead staining. An equimolar mix of two oligonucleotides served as the beta constant-region primer for TRBC1 and TRBC2. Ligated cDNA was amplified by four rounds of PCR with nested alpha and beta constant-region primers and SP2. Each CDR3 protein is one row after TCRdb ran MiXCR on the UMI-ligation and nested PCR reads. Seen here are 150,000 or so distinct CDR3 sequences, over 20% observed once, and the top ten hold around 0.097%. Germline CDR1 is MGHRA and CDR2 is YSYEKL. J gave up 5 bases and V 2 bases, and 5 bases lay outside the gene matches. This CDR3 region has 15 residues. As for this clonotype: The antigen is not known.

The clonotype originates from a human donor in good health. The sample taken for sequencing was naive CD4+ T cells from blood. The chain recombines TRBV4-1 with TRBJ2-7, with 11 bases aligning to TRBD1. CDR3 amino acids: CASSQLGTGGNEQYF. The CDR3 DNA sequence: TGCGCCAGCAGCCAACTTGGGACAGGGGGAAACGAGCAGTACTTC.